These 24 T cell receptor beta chains were all obtained from the same sample, sequenced in a study of T cells after yellow fever vaccination. TCRdb re-analysed the 5' RACE reads in MiXCR, keeping a single row per CDR3 protein. Of 120,000 or so distinct CDR3 sequences listed, roughly 6.8% are singletons. The sequences come from CD4+ T cells sorted from PBMCs, collected 35 to 50 days after the first yellow fever vaccination. The receptors originated from a man younger than 35 who received the YFV17D yellow fever vaccine.

This clonotype was found many times. The J gene is TRBJ2-5, the V gene TRBV7-9, with D possibly called TRBD1 or TRBD2 (5 bases each). The germline CDR1 and CDR2 sequences are SEHNR and FQNEAQ (reference sequence). Trimming stripped 3 bases from V and 4 bases from J, with 18 bases between. There are 16 residues in the CDR3. The CDR3 is CASSLQSGHTAETQYF. CDR3 DNA sequence: TGTGCCAGCAGCTTGCAGTCGGGGCACACTGCAGAGACCCAGTACTTC.

This clonotype has at least ten counts. The chain recombines TRBV6-5 with TRBJ1-1; TRBD1 might be the D (6 bases). The CDR3 consists of 12 residues. Trimming took 0 bases from V and 11 from J, leaving 10 bases between them. Germline lookup yields CDR1 MNHEY and CDR2 SVGAGI. CDR3 bases: TGTGCCAGCAGTTACTCGGAGGGGGAGGCTTTCTTT. Its protein is CASSYSEGEAFF.

This clonotype was seen a handful of times. The chain recombines TRBV11-2 with TRBJ2-7; 7 bases match TRBD1. This CDR3 has 14 amino acids. V lost 3 bases, J lost 2 bases, and 4 bases stayed unmatched. CDR1 is SGHAT and CDR2 is FQNNGV in the germline V gene. CDR3 residues: CASSFEQGTYEQYF. In DNA, the CDR3 is TGTGCCAGCAGCTTCGAACAGGGGACCTACGAGCAGTACTTC.

This clonotype was counted ten times or more. The chain employs TRBV4-2 and TRBJ1-1; D is unresolved. The V gene's germline CDR1 is LGHNA and CDR2 YNFKEQ. The CDR3 contains 15 residues. The ends were cut back, 3 bases at V and 6 bases at J, with 17 bases in the middle. The CDR3 here is CASSHQGSRVSEAFF. In DNA, the CDR3 is TGTGCCAGCAGCCACCAAGGTTCCCGGGTCTCTGAAGCTTTCTTT.

This clonotype was counted many times. The rearrangement links TRBV29-1 to TRBJ2-5; 8 bases map to TRBD1. In germline, CDR1 is SQVTM, CDR2 ANQGSEA. CDR3 length equals 12 residues. V shed 6 bases, J shed 5 bases, and the junction held 5 bases outside the gene matches. The CDR3 DNA reads as TGCAGCGTCACAGGGGGTAGGGAGACCCAGTACTTC. This gives the protein CSVTGGRETQYF.

This clonotype was seen repeatedly, ten times or more. The rearrangement uses TRBV28 and TRBJ2-7; D is undetermined. There are 15 residues in the CDR3. V lost 4 bases to trimming and J lost 3 bases, with 16 bases between them. Germline V CDR1 and CDR2: MDHEN, SYDVKM. This chain's CDR3 is CASSSQSRAHYEQYV. CDR3 nucleotide sequence: TGTGCCAGCAGTTCCCAAAGCCGGGCTCACTACGAGCAGTACGTC.

The sample holds many counts of this clonotype. The chain carries TRBV4-3 and TRBJ2-2; the D gene could be TRBD1 or TRBD2 (5 bases each). Between the trimmed V and J ends, which lost 1 base and 2 bases, there was a span of 11 bases. The CDR3 runs to 16 residues. Germline V gives CDR1 LGHNA, CDR2 YSLEER. The CDR3 loop reads CASSQGWGINTGELFF. The CDR3 nucleotides are TGCGCCAGCAGCCAAGGCTGGGGGATTAACACCGGGGAGCTGTTTTTT.

The V gene is TRBV28, the J gene TRBJ2-3; maybe TRBD2 (7 bases). CDR1 and CDR2 from the germline V gene are MDHEN and SYDVKM. The V end lost 6 bases, the J end lost 4 bases, and 14 bases lay between the germline ends. The CDR3 consists of 14 residues. The CDR3 loop reads CASRGGTRADTQYF. The CDR3 nucleotides read TGTGCCAGCAGGGGGGGGACACGGGCAGATACGCAGTATTTT.

There are many counts of this clonotype. The rearrangement links TRBV4-3 to TRBJ1-5, with 7 bases fitting TRBD1. The CDR3 sequence is 13 residues long. Germline lookup yields CDR1 LGHNA and CDR2 YSLEER. The junction had 1 base not matched to a gene; V was cut back by 2 bases and J by 6 bases. The CDR3 loop is CASSQHRGQPQHF. Written as DNA, the CDR3 is TGCGCCAGCAGCCAACACAGGGGTCAGCCCCAGCATTTT.

This clonotype came up once. The chain links TRBV12-3 or TRBV12-4 to TRBJ2-1; possible D gene TRBD1, 5 bases. The CDR3 extends over 15 amino acids. Trimming removed 8 bases at V and 4 bases at J, with 18 bases between. Here the CDR3 DNA reads TGTGCCAGCTCTCTACGGAACAGGAATTACAATGAGCAGTTCTTC. Translated, it gives CASSLRNRNYNEQFF.

This clonotype was counted many times. The chain uses TRBV7-9 and TRBJ2-7, with 7 bases matching TRBD1. Germline values: CDR1 SEHNR, CDR2 FQNEAQ (reference sequence). The trim removed 4 bases at V and 3 bases at J, leaving 6 bases unmatched. This CDR3 is 14 amino acids long. The CDR3 DNA sequence: TGTGCCAGCAGCTCGGGACAGTGGCACTACGAGCAGTACTTC. Protein product: CASSSGQWHYEQYF. The variable domain in full, with the rest retrieved from reference TRBV7-9 and TRBJ2-7, is DTGVSQNPRHKITKRGQNVTFRCDPISEHNRLYWYRQTLGQGPEFLTYFQNEAQLEKSRLLSDRFSAERPKGSFSTLEIQRTEQGDSAMYLCASSSGQWHYEQYFGPGTRLTVT.

This clonotype appeared many times. The gene calls are TRBV5-1 and TRBJ2-5; D call uncertain. V lost 0 bases to trimming and J lost 4 bases, with 10 bases between them. The CDR3 has 14 residues. From germline, CDR1 is SGHRS and CDR2 YFSETQ. The CDR3 sequence: CASSLESGPETQYF. The DNA for the CDR3 is TGCGCCAGCAGCTTGGAGTCCGGACCAGAGACCCAGTACTTC.

This clonotype was seen many times. The chain recombines TRBV7-6 with TRBJ2-3; the D gene is possibly TRBD1 (6 bases). CDR1 is SGHVS and CDR2 is FNYEAQ in the germline V gene. The CDR3 extends over 12 amino acids. Trimming pared 5 bases from V and 7 bases from J, leaving 10 bases between. In DNA form, the CDR3 reads TGTGCCAGCAGCCACAGGGATCATACGCAGTATTTT. This gives the protein CASSHRDHTQYF.

This clonotype has at least ten counts. The chain links TRBV20-1 to TRBJ1-5; no definite D call. Germline V gene sequence: CDR1 DFQATT, CDR2 SNEGSKA (reference sequence). This CDR3 spans 12 amino acids. Trimming cost V 8 bases and J 6 bases, with 14 bases left between them. The CDR3 nucleotides read TGCAGTCTTCGGGTGGGCGTTCAGCCCCAGCATTTT. Translating gives CSLRVGVQPQHF.

This clonotype was seen repeatedly, ten times or more. The DNA for the CDR3 is TGTGCCAGCAGTTTATCGTGGGGGACTCCCAACTCCGAGCAGTACTTC. It translates to CASSLSWGTPNSEQYF. V is TRBV27 and J is TRBJ2-7; D is perhaps TRBD2 (6 bases). Trimming left V 0 bases short and J 6 bases short, with 18 bases between. The CDR3 is made up of 16 amino acids. Per the germline V gene, CDR1 is MNHEY and CDR2 is SMNVEV (reference sequence).

The chain employs TRBV5-5 and TRBJ1-5, with no clear D. V lost 4 bases and J 4 bases, leaving 15 bases between the germline ends. The CDR3 spans 15 residues. Germline V gives CDR1 SGHKS, CDR2 YYEKEE (reference sequence). CDR3 residues: CASSPEGSRNQPQHF. The CDR3 DNA is TGTGCCAGCAGCCCGGAGGGAAGTAGAAATCAGCCCCAGCATTTT.

This clonotype was seen ten or more times. The chain links TRBV7-9 to TRBJ2-5; possible D gene TRBD2, 6 bases. The CDR3 is 15 residues long. The germline V gene has CDR1 SEHNR and CDR2 FQNEAQ (reference sequence). Trimming pared 5 bases from V and 7 bases from J, leaving 20 bases between. The CDR3 bases are TGTGCCAGCAGCCTTTCGGGTCGGGGACTGGTGACCCAGTACTTC. Its translation: CASSLSGRGLVTQYF.

This clonotype was recorded many times. This chain joins TRBV2 and TRBJ1-2, with TRBD1 matching over 9 bases. Germline CDR1 SNHLY, CDR2 FYNNEI. Unmatched junction bases numbered 8, after V lost 2 bases and J lost 4 bases. There are 16 residues in the CDR3. As DNA, the CDR3 is TGTGCCAGCAGTGAATTCGGACAGGGGATTATCTATGGCTACACCTTC. Its translation: CASSEFGQGIIYGYTF.

At least ten counts were recorded for this clonotype. The V gene is TRBV5-1, the J gene TRBJ2-6, with D unresolved. The length of the CDR3 is 17 residues. Trimming removed 2 bases at V and 2 bases at J, with 14 bases between. Germline loops: CDR1 SGHRS, CDR2 YFSETQ. CDR3 nucleotides: TGCGCCAGCAGCTTTCAGGCGCTTGTCGCTGGGGCCAACGTCCTGACTTTC. This codes for CASSFQALVAGANVLTF. Supplemented by reference TRBV5-1 and TRBJ2-6, the full variable domain reads KAGVTQTPRYLIKTRGQQVTLSCSPISGHRSVSWYQQTPGQGLQFLFEYFSETQRNKGNFPGRFSGRQFSNSRSEMNVSTLELGDSALYLCASSFQALVAGANVLTFGAGSRLTVL.

This clonotype has ten or more counts. The chain combines TRBV12-5 with TRBJ2-7; TRBD1 might be the D (5 bases). CDR1 and CDR2 (germline): LGHNT, FRNRAP. The CDR3 is made up of 15 amino acids. The ends were cut back, 2 bases at V and 2 bases at J, with 13 bases in the middle. CDR3: CASGLIGGATYEQYF. CDR3 in DNA: TGTGCTAGTGGTTTGATTGGTGGGGCCACCTACGAGCAGTACTTC.

Ten or more counts support this clonotype. The gene calls are TRBV12-3 or TRBV12-4 and TRBJ1-1, with 8 bases that match TRBD1. This CDR3 has 15 residues. The J segment lost 4 bases and the V segment lost 3 bases, leaving 7 bases of the junction unmatched. Written as DNA, the CDR3 is TGTGCCAGCAGTTTGTCGGACAGGGTTGTCACTGAAGCTTTCTTT. Protein product: CASSLSDRVVTEAFF.

This clonotype appeared many times. The J gene is TRBJ1-3, the V gene TRBV7-9; TRBD1 is a possible D gene (5 bases). Trimming took off 7 bases at V and 3 bases at J, with 16 bases between the two ends. The CDR3 is made up of 15 amino acids. CDR1 SEHNR and CDR2 FQNEAQ come from the germline V gene (reference sequence). The CDR3 spells CASNRGWSFGNTIYF. CDR3 DNA: TGTGCCAGCAACCGGGGGTGGTCTTTTGGAAACACCATATATTTT.

At least ten counts were recorded for this clonotype. The CDR3 nucleotides read TGTGCCAGCAGTGACCCCCCAGATACGCAGTATTTT. Its translation is CASSDPPDTQYF. This chain joins TRBV21-1 and TRBJ2-3; the table's TRBD1 call for D was not verified on the DNA. TRBV21-1 is a documented pseudogene. The CDR3 contains 12 residues.

V usage is TRBV28 and J usage is TRBJ2-5; D is uncertain. The CDR3 is 14 residues long. V gave up 1 base and J gave up 5 bases, with 11 bases separating them. CDR1 and CDR2 (germline): MDHEN, SYDVKM. The CDR3 sequence: CASSLSRGLETQYF. The DNA for the CDR3 is TGTGCCAGCAGTTTATCACGTGGGTTGGAGACCCAGTACTTC. Using reference TRBV28 and TRBJ2-5 for the parts outside the CDR3, the full variable domain is DVKVTQSSRYLVKRTGEKVFLECVQDMDHENMFWYRQDPGLGLRLIYFSYDVKMKEKGDIPEGYSVSREKKERFSLILESASTNQTSMYLCASSLSRGLETQYFGPGTRLLVL.